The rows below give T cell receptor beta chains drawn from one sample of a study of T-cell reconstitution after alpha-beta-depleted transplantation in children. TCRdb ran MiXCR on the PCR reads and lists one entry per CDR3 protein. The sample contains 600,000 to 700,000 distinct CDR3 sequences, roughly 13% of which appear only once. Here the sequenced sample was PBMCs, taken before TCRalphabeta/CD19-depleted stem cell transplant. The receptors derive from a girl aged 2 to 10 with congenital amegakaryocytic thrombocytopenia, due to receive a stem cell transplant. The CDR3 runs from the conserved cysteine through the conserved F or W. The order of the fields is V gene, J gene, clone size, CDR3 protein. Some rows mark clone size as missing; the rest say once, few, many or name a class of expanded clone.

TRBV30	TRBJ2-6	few	CAWEGLLSSGANVLTF
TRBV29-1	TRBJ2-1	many	CSVRTGVVREQFF
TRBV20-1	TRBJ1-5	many	CSARGPEPNQPQHF
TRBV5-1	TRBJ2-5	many	CASDTGTGIRETQYF
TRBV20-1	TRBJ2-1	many	CSARSSGNVFNEQFF
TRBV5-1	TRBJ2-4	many	CASSLSVGADIQYF
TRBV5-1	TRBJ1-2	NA	CASSREGSGVIGYTF
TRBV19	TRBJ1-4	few	CASNREVKEKLFF
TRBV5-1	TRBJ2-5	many	CASSLGAAQETQYF
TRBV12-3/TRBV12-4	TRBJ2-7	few	CASSGIDRKASYEQYF
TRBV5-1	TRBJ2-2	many	CASMPDSITGELFF
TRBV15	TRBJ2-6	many	CATSRDQGYLGANVLTF
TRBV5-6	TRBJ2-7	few	CASSHAWDEQYF
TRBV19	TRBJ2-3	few	CATRDRGSTDTQYF
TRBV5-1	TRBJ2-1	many	CASSLILQDNEQFF
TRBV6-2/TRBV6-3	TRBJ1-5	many	CAIGQNQPQHF
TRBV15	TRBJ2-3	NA	CATSGLREFRTQYF
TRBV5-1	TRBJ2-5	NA	CASSLGQAETQYF
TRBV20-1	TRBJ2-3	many	CSASFLGTGGVDTQYF
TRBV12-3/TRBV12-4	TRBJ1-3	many	CASSLDFNAGNTIYF
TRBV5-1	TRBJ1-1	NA	CASQGAEGNTEAFF
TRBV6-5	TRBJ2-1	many	CASSSWTSGISNEQFF
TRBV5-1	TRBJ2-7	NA	CASSLAGTNSYEQYF
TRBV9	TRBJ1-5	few	CASSVGGRNQPQHF